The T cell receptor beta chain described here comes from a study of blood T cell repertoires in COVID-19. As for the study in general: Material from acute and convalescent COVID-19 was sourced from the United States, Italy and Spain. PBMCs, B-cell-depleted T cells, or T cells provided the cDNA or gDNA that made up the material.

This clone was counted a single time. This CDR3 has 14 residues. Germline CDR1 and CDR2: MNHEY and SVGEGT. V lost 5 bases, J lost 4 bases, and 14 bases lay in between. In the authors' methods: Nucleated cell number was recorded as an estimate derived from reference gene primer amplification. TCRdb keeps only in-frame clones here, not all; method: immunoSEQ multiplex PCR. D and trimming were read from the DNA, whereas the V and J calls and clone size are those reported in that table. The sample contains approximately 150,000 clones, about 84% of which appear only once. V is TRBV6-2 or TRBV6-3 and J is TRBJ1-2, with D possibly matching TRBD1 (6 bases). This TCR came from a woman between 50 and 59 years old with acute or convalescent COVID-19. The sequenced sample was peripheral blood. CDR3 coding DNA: TGTGCCAGCAGTCTCACAGGGAAGGCCTATGGCTACACCTTC. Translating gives CASSLTGKAYGYTF.